This TCR beta chain was sequenced during a study of T-cell memory formation after mild COVID-19. The CDR3 runs 15 residues. The germline gives CDR1 LGHDT, CDR2 YNNKEL (reference sequence). Trimming left V 4 bases short and J 9 bases short, with 19 bases between. TCRdb re-analysed the 5' RACE reads in MiXCR, keeping a single row per CDR3 protein. The profile covers 500,000 to 550,000 distinct CDR3 sequences, with roughly 20% appearing a single time and about an eighth taken by the ten largest. The specimen sequenced was PBMCs or a T cell subset sorted from them (not recorded which). The clonotype comes from an adult woman who had mild COVID-19 (a few samples of this study predate the infection). Cell type and time point are not known. The J gene is TRBJ2-1, the V gene TRBV3-1, with a weak D call TRBD2 (6 bases). CDR3 region: CASSRRTIGAGEQFF. CDR3 nucleotide sequence: TGTGCCAGCAGCCGTAGGACTATAGGGGCGGGTGAGCAGTTCTTC.